This T cell receptor (beta chain) was identified during a study of cytomegalovirus exposure and HLA in healthy donors. PCR employed 60 Vbeta and 13 Jbeta primers. Sequencing used immunoSEQ multiplex PCR; TCRdb keeps in-frame clones, though not all of them. The repertoire table contains about 200,000 clones. The CDR3 sequence is 13 residues long. V was trimmed by 1 base and J by 9 bases, leaving 15 bases between them. Germline lookup yields CDR1 SQVTM and CDR2 ANQGSEA. The chain joins TRBV29-1 to TRBJ2-5; tentatively, D is TRBD1 (5 bases). The sample taken for sequencing was PBMCs. The receptor comes from a girl aged 2 to 9 in good health and CMV-seropositive. DNA for the CDR3: TGCAGCGTTGAAGGGTCAATTGGGGCGGCCCAGTACTTC. Its protein is CSVEGSIGAAQYF.